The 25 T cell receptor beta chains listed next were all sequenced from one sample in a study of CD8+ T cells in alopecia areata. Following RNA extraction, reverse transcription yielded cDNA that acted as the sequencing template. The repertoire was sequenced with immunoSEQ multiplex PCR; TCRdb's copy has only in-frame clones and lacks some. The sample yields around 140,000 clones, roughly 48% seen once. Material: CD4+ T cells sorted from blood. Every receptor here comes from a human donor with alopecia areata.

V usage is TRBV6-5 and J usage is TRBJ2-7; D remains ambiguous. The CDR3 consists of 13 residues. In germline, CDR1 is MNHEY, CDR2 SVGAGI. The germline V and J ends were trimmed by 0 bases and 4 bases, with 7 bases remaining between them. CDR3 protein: CASSYSLIYEQYF. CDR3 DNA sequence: TGTGCCAGCAGTTACTCGTTGATTTACGAGCAGTACTTC.

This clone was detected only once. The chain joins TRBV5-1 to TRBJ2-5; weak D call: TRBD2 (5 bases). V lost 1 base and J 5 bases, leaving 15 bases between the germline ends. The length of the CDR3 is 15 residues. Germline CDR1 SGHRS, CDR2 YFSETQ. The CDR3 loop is CASSLRRGSRETQYF. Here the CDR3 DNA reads TGCGCCAGCAGCTTGCGGAGAGGGTCAAGGGAGACCCAGTACTTC. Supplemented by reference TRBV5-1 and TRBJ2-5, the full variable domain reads KAGVTQTPRYLIKTRGQQVTLSCSPISGHRSVSWYQQTPGQGLQFLFEYFSETQRNKGNFPGRFSGRQFSNSRSEMNVSTLELGDSALYLCASSLRRGSRETQYFGPGTRLLVL.

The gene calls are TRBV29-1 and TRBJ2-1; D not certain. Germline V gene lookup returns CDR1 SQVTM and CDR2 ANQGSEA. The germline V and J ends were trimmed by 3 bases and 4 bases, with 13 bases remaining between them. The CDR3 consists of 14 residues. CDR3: CSVDSQRRYNEQFF. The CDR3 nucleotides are TGCAGCGTTGATTCCCAGCGTAGGTACAATGAGCAGTTCTTC.

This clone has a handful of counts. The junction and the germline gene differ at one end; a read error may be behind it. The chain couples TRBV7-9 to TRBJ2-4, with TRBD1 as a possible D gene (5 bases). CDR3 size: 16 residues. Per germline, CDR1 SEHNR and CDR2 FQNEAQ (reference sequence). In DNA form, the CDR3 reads TGTGCCAGCAGCTTAGGGGTTGGTGGGGCCAGAAACATTCAGTACTTC. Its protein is CASSLGVGGARNIQYF.

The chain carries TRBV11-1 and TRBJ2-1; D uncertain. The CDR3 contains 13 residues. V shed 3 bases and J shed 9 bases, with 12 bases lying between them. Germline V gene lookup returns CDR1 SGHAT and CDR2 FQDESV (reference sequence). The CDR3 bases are TGTGCCAGCAGCTTCCGGGTTTGGGGTGAGCAGTTCTTC. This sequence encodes CASSFRVWGEQFF.

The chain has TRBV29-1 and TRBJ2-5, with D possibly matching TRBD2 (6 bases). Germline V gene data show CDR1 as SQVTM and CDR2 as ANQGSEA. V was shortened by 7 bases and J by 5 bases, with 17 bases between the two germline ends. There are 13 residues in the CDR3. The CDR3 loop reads CSALNSGRETQYF. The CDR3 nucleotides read TGCAGCGCCCTAAATAGCGGACGGGAGACCCAGTACTTC.

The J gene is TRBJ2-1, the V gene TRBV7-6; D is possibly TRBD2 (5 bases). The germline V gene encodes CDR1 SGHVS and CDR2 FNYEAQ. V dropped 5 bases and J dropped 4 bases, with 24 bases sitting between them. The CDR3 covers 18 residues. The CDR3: CASSPGTAYSRGYNEQFF. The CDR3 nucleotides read TGTGCCAGCAGCCCTGGTACCGCCTACTCCCGGGGATACAATGAGCAGTTCTTC.

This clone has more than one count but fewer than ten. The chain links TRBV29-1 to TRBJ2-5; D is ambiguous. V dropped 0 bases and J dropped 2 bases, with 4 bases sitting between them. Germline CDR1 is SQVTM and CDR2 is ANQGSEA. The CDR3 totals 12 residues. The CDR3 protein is CSVEEGQETQYF. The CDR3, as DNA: TGCAGCGTTGAAGAGGGTCAAGAGACCCAGTACTTC.

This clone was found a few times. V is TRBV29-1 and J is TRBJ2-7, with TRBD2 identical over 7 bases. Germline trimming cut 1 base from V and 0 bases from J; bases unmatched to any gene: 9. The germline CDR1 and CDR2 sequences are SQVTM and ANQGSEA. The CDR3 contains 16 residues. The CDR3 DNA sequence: TGCAGCGTTGAAGGGCCAACTAGCGCAAGCTCCTACGAGCAGTACTTC. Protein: CSVEGPTSASSYEQYF.

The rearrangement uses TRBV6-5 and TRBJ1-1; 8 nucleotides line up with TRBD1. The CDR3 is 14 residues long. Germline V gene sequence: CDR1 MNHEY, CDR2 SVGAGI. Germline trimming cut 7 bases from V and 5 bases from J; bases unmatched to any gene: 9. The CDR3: CASTPWTGTTEAFF. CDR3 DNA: TGTGCCAGCACCCCCTGGACAGGGACGACTGAAGCTTTCTTT.

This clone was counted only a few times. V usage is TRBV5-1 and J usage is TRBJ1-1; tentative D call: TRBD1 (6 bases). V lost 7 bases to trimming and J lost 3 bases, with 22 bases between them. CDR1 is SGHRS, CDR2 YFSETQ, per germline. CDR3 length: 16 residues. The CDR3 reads CASSLLTGFRDTEAFF. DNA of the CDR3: TGCGCCAGCTCCCTCTTAACAGGGTTTAGGGACACTGAAGCTTTCTTT.

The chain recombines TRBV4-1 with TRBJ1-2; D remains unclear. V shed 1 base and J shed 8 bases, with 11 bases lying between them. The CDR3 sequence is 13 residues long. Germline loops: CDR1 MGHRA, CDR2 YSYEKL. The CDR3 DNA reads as TGCGCCAGCAGCCAAGCCCGCGGGGAGGGCTACACCTTC. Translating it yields CASSQARGEGYTF.

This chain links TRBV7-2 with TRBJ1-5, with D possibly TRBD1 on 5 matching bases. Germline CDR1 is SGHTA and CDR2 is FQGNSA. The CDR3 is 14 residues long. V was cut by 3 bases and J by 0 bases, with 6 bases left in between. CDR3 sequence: CASSFDSSNQPQHF. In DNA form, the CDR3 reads TGTGCCAGCAGCTTCGACAGTAGCAATCAGCCCCAGCATTTT.

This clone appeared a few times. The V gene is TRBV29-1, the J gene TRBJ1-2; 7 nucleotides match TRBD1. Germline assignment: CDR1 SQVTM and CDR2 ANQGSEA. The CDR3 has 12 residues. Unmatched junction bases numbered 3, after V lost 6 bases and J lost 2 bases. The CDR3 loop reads CSVQQGNYGYTF. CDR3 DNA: TGCAGCGTGCAACAGGGGAACTATGGCTACACCTTC.

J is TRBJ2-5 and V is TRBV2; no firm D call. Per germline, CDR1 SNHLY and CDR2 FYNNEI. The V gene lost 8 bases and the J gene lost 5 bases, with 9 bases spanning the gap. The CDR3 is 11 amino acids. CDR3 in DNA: TGTGCCAGCGGTTTATCCGAGACCCAGTACTTC. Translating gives CASGLSETQYF.

The CDR3 here is CSVLGSANTGELFF. Written as DNA, the CDR3 is TGCAGCGTTCTCGGGAGCGCGAACACCGGGGAGCTGTTTTTT. This chain links TRBV29-1 with TRBJ2-2; D may be TRBD2 (6 bases). CDR1 is SQVTM, CDR2 ANQGSEA, per germline. CDR3 length: 14 amino acids. The V gene lost 5 bases and the J gene lost 0 bases, with 10 bases spanning the gap.

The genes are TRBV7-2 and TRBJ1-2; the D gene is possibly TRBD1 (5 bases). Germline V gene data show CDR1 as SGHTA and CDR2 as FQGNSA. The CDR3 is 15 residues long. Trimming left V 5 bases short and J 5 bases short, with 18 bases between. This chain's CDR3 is CASSKTLTVMYGYTF. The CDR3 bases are TGTGCCAGCAGCAAAACGCTGACAGTGATGTATGGCTACACCTTC.

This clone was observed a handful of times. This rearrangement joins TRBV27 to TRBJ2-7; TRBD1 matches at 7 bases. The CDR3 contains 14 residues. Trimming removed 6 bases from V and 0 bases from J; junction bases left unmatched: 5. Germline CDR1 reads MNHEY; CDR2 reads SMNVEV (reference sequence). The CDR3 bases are TGTGCCAGCAGCGGGACAGTCCTCTCCTACGAGCAGTACTTC. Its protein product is CASSGTVLSYEQYF.

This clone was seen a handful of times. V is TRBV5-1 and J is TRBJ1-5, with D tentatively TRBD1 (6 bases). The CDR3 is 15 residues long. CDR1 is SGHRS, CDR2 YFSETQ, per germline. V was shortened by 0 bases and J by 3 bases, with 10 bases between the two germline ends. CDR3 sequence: CASSLGQGNNQPQHF. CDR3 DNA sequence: TGCGCCAGCAGCTTGGGGCAGGGGAACAATCAGCCCCAGCATTTT.

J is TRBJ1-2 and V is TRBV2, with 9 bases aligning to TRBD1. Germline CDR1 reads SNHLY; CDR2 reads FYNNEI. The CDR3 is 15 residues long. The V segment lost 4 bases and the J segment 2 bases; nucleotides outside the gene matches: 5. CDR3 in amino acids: CASSGGQGENYGYTF. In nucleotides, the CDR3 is TGTGCCAGCAGTGGGGGACAGGGAGAGAACTATGGCTACACCTTC.

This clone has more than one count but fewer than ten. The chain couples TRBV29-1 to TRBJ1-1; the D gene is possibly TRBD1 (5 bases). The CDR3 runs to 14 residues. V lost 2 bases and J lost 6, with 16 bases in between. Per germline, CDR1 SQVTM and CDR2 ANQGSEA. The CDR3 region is CSVEWLSEQAEAFF. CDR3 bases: TGCAGCGTTGAATGGTTGAGTGAACAGGCTGAAGCTTTCTTT.

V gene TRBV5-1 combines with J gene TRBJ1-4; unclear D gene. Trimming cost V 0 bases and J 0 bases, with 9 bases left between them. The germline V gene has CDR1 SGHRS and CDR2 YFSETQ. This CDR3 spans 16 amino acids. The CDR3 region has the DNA TGCGCCAGCAGCTTGGACAGCCCAGCAACTAATGAAAAACTGTTTTTT. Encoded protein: CASSLDSPATNEKLFF.

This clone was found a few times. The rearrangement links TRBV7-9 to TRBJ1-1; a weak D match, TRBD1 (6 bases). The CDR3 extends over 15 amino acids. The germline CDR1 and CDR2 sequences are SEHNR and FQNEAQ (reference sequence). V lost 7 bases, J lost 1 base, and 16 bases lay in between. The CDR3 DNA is TGTGCCAGCACCGAAGAGGGGACACCGAACACTGAAGCTTTCTTT. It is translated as CASTEEGTPNTEAFF.

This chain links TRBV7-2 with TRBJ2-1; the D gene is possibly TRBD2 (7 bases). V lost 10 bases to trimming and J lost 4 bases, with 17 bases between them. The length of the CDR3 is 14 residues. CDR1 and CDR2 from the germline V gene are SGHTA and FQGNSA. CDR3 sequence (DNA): TGTGCCACCCGGGGGGCGGGGAGTTACAATGAGCAGTTCTTC. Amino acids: CATRGAGSYNEQFF. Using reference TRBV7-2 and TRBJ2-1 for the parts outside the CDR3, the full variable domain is GAGVSQSPSNKVTEKGKDVELRCDPISGHTALYWYRQSLGQGLEFLIYFQGNSAPDKSGLPSDRFSAERTGGSVSTLTIQRTQQEDSAVYLCATRGAGSYNEQFFGPGTRLTVL.

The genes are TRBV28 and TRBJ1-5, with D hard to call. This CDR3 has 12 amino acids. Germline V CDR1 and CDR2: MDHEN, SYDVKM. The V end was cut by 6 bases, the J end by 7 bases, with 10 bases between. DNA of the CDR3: TGTGCCAGCAGACTTGGTTCCCAGCCCCAGCATTTT. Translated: CASRLGSQPQHF.